The 28 T cell receptor beta chains given below trace back to one sample, sequenced in a study of shared clonotypes between healthy human individuals. Method: immunoSEQ multiplex PCR; TCRdb's copy keeps in-frame clones and lacks some. The data contain about 2.4 million clones, roughly 93% of them singletons. The sequencing input was naive CD4+ T cells from PBMCs. Subset specified: CD45RA+ positively selected. The origin of the receptors is a man aged 18 to 29 in good health. Some clones in this sample may be carry-over from other donors' samples.

About this clone itself: Other nucleotide sequences from this sample produce the same CDR3. The CDR3 DNA sequence: TGCGCCAGCACCCTGCGGGGAAACACTGAAGCTTTCTTT. Amino acid sequence: CASTLRGNTEAFF. The chain uses TRBV5-1 and TRBJ1-1; D gene unclear. The germline V gene encodes CDR1 SGHRS and CDR2 YFSETQ. CDR3 length: 13 amino acids. V was shortened by 6 bases and J by 2 bases, with 11 bases between the two germline ends.

This clone showed up just a few times. The chain employs TRBV7-9 and TRBJ1-4; a possible D gene is TRBD1 (5 bases). V was pared by 4 bases and J by 14 bases, with 14 bases between. This CDR3 is built from 12 residues. The germline V gene encodes CDR1 SEHNR and CDR2 FQNEAQ (reference sequence). This CDR3 reads CASSSAGTILFF. In nucleotides, the CDR3 is TGTGCCAGCAGCTCGGCGGGGACGATCCTGTTTTTT.

V gene TRBV25-1 combines with J gene TRBJ2-5; D call uncertain. The germline V and J ends were trimmed by 3 bases and 5 bases, with 16 bases remaining between them. The V gene's germline CDR1 is MGHDK and CDR2 SYGVNS. The CDR3 covers 15 residues. The CDR3 is CASSDSASIGETQYF. CDR3 sequence (DNA): TGTGCCAGCAGTGATAGTGCCAGTATAGGGGAGACCCAGTACTTC.

The chain employs TRBV29-1 and TRBJ1-4, with 7 bases fitting TRBD1. V trimming: 4 bases; J trimming: 5 bases; junction bases outside the gene matches: 10. The CDR3 is 15 residues long. CDR1 is SQVTM, CDR2 ANQGSEA, per germline. The CDR3 DNA reads as TGCAGCGTTGGGGAAACCGGGACAGAGAATGAAAAACTGTTTTTT. The encoded protein is CSVGETGTENEKLFF.

This chain connects TRBV14 to TRBJ2-5; 10 positions agree with TRBD1. Trimming took 4 bases from V and 4 from J; bases not matched to a gene: 9. In germline, CDR1 is SGHDN, CDR2 FVKESK. CDR3 length: 16 residues. CDR3 sequence: CASSPRDRGFGETQYF. The CDR3 DNA is TGTGCCAGCAGCCCACGGGACAGGGGCTTTGGAGAGACCCAGTACTTC. Full variable domain (rest looked up from reference TRBV14 and TRBJ2-5): EAGVTQFPSHSVIEKGQTVTLRCDPISGHDNLYWYRRVMGKEIKFLLHFVKESKQDESGMPNNRFLAERTGGTYSTLKVQPAELEDSGVYFCASSPRDRGFGETQYFGPGTRLLVL.

This chain links TRBV6-1 with TRBJ1-2; 10 bases fit TRBD1. The germline CDR1 and CDR2 sequences are MNHNS and SASEGT. This CDR3 has 14 residues. J was trimmed by 6 bases and V by 3 bases; bases with no gene match: 4. The CDR3 DNA follows: TGTGCCAGCAGTGATACCGGGACAGGGGATGGCTACACCTTC. Protein product: CASSDTGTGDGYTF.

As to this clone: This specimen includes other DNA sequences encoding the same CDR3. V is TRBV5-1 and J is TRBJ2-2, with a tentative D call TRBD1 (5 bases). Germline lookup yields CDR1 SGHRS and CDR2 YFSETQ. The V end lost 1 base, the J end lost 8 bases, and 15 bases lay between the germline ends. CDR3 size: 15 residues. CDR3 loop: CASSLSPQGSGELFF. The CDR3 bases are TGCGCCAGCAGCTTGTCCCCCCAGGGTTCGGGGGAGCTGTTTTTT.

The chain carries TRBV15 and TRBJ1-4, with TRBD1 identical over 8 bases. V lost 0 bases and J lost 8; bases outside the gene matches: 8. The CDR3 extends over 16 amino acids. Germline values: CDR1 LNHNV, CDR2 YYDKDF (reference sequence). Here the CDR3 DNA reads TGTGCCACCAGCAGAGATAGGACAGGGACGGTAGAAAAACTGTTTTTT. It yields the protein CATSRDRTGTVEKLFF.

On this clone itself: The same CDR3 is also encoded by other DNA sequences in this sample. The rearrangement links TRBV5-1 to TRBJ1-5, with a possible D match to TRBD1 (5 bases). The CDR3 totals 15 residues. V shed 5 bases and J shed 2 bases, with 14 bases lying between them. The germline CDR1 and CDR2 sequences are SGHRS and YFSETQ. The CDR3 loop is CASSLDTGGNQPQHF. DNA for the CDR3: TGCGCCAGCAGTCTTGACACGGGGGGCAATCAGCCCCAGCATTTT.

The gene calls are TRBV5-6 and TRBJ2-5, with 10 bases fitting TRBD2. Germline trimming cut 0 bases from V and 4 bases from J; bases unmatched to any gene: 6. The CDR3 totals 16 residues. Germline loops: CDR1 SGHDT, CDR2 YYEEEE. The CDR3 DNA is TGTGCCAGCAGCTTGGGGCGGCTAGCGGGAGCAGAGACCCAGTACTTC. As protein: CASSLGRLAGAETQYF.

This clone was picked up one time. The V and J genes are TRBV23-1 and TRBJ2-3; D not certain. TRBV23-1 is known as an ORF, though its function is uncertain. Trimming pared 6 bases from V and 4 bases from J, leaving 14 bases between. CDR3 size: 14 residues. CDR3: CASSRVQVPDTQYF. DNA for the CDR3: TGCGCCAGCAGCCGGGTGCAGGTCCCAGATACGCAGTATTTT.

This chain connects TRBV28 to TRBJ1-5, with D perhaps matching TRBD1 (6 bases). CDR1 MDHEN and CDR2 SYDVKM come from the germline V gene. The CDR3 runs to 16 residues. The germline V and J ends were trimmed by 0 bases and 7 bases, with 16 bases remaining between them. CDR3 sequence: CASSLWRGQGPQPQHF. DNA for the CDR3: TGTGCCAGCAGTTTATGGAGAGGGCAGGGGCCCCAGCCCCAGCATTTT.

V is TRBV15 and J is TRBJ2-6; D tentatively fits TRBD1 or TRBD2 (5 bases each). Germline CDR1 reads LNHNV; CDR2 reads YYDKDF (reference sequence). The CDR3 is 17 residues long. Trimming removed 5 bases at V and 1 base at J, with 15 bases between. This CDR3 is CATSGGRHRSGANVLTF. CDR3 DNA sequence: TGTGCCACCAGCGGGGGACGGCACCGATCTGGGGCCAACGTCCTGACTTTC.

V gene TRBV12-5 combines with J gene TRBJ2-3, with 7 bases aligning to TRBD2. V trimming: 5 bases; J trimming: 9 bases; junction bases outside the gene matches: 5. The CDR3 has 12 residues. From germline, CDR1 is LGHNT and CDR2 FRNRAP. The CDR3 region has the DNA TGTGCTAGTGGTCCCGGGAGGAGGACGCAGTATTTT. It translates to CASGPGRRTQYF. The full variable domain, rest sourced from reference TRBV12-5 and TRBJ2-3, is DARVTQTPRHKVTEMGQEVTMRCQPILGHNTVFWYRQTMMQGLELLAYFRNRAPLDDSGMPKDRFSAEMPDATLATLKIQPSEPRDSAVYFCASGPGRRTQYFGPGTRLTVL.

The rearrangement links TRBV28 to TRBJ2-7, with 9 bases aligning to TRBD2. V was clipped by 2 bases and J by 2 bases; unmatched bases: 13. This CDR3 is 18 amino acids long. Germline V gene sequence: CDR1 MDHEN, CDR2 SYDVKM. The CDR3 is CASSLRLAALREAYEQYF. The CDR3 coding sequence is TGTGCCAGCAGTTTAAGACTAGCGGCTCTAAGGGAGGCCTACGAGCAGTACTTC.

The chain carries TRBV7-2 and TRBJ1-5; tentatively, D is TRBD1 (6 bases). This CDR3 contains 14 residues. The V end lost 3 bases, the J end lost 5 bases, and 11 bases lay between the germline ends. Germline assignment: CDR1 SGHTA and CDR2 FQGNSA. Written as DNA, the CDR3 is TGTGCCAGCAGCTTGGGACACGGGGATCAGCCCCAGCATTTT. Translation: CASSLGHGDQPQHF.

With respect to this clone: Within the sample, other DNA sequences also encode this same CDR3. The V gene is TRBV5-1, the J gene TRBJ1-4, with a tentative D call TRBD1 (5 bases). This CDR3 region has 14 residues. In germline, CDR1 is SGHRS, CDR2 YFSETQ. Trimming shortened V by 3 bases and J by 6 bases, and 12 bases separated the two germline ends. CDR3 in amino acids: CASSSSGTDEKLFF. The CDR3 nucleotides are TGCGCCAGCAGCTCGAGTGGGACGGATGAAAAACTGTTTTTT.

This rearrangement joins TRBV2 to TRBJ2-6, with D unresolved. Deletions cut 6 bases from V and 4 bases from J, with 4 bases between. Germline values: CDR1 SNHLY, CDR2 FYNNEI. CDR3 length: 12 amino acids. The CDR3 DNA is TGTGCCAGCAGCCCCGGGGCCAACGTCCTGACTTTC. It is translated as CASSPGANVLTF.

The V and J genes are TRBV6-1 and TRBJ1-2; a possible D gene is TRBD1 (6 bases). The CDR3 has 14 residues. Trimming took off 3 bases at V and 7 bases at J, with 15 bases between the two ends. Germline V CDR1 and CDR2: MNHNS, SASEGT. In nucleotides, the CDR3 is TGTGCCAGCAGTGATAGGGGGGGAGCCGGTGGCTACACCTTC. It codes for CASSDRGGAGGYTF.

The V and J genes are TRBV4-3 and TRBJ2-1; D is perhaps TRBD1 or TRBD2 (6 bases each). V lost 0 bases, J lost 8 bases, and 8 bases lay in between. CDR3 size: 13 residues. Germline V lookup: CDR1 LGHNA, CDR2 YSLEER. The CDR3: CASSQEEGDEQFF. The CDR3 DNA is TGCGCCAGCAGCCAAGAGGAGGGGGATGAGCAGTTCTTC.

The chain combines TRBV10-3 with TRBJ1-2; D not certain. This CDR3 has 14 amino acids. Germline V lookup: CDR1 ENHRY, CDR2 SYGVKD. V was clipped by 2 bases and J by 6 bases, with 13 bases between them. The DNA of the CDR3 is TGTGCCATCAGTGAGGGAGGGTTCTTCAATGGCTACACCTTC. It is translated as CAISEGGFFNGYTF.

V gene TRBV7-3 combines with J gene TRBJ2-7; TRBD1 aligns across 7 bases. Germline V CDR1 and CDR2: SGHTA, FQGTGA. CDR3 length equals 14 residues. V gave up 5 bases and J gave up 1 base; unmatched junction bases: 5. CDR3 residues: CASSETGRSYEQYF. Written as DNA, the CDR3 is TGTGCCAGCAGCGAGACAGGGAGATCCTACGAGCAGTACTTC.

With respect to this clone: At the DNA level, this CDR3 is encoded by other sequences in the same sample as well. The CDR3 is CASSVGPGSNQPQHF. Here the CDR3 DNA reads TGTGCCAGCAGCGTCGGGCCAGGGAGCAATCAGCCCCAGCATTTT. This rearrangement joins TRBV9 to TRBJ1-5; a weak D match, TRBD1 (5 bases). Per germline, CDR1 SGDLS and CDR2 YYNGEE. This CDR3 contains 15 residues. V was trimmed by 2 bases and J by 1 base, leaving 10 bases between them.

This sequence joins TRBV30 and TRBJ1-2, with 7 bases lining up with TRBD1. V lost 3 bases, J lost 1 base, and 5 bases stayed unmatched. Germline V gives CDR1 GTSNPN, CDR2 SVGIG (reference sequence). This CDR3 is built from 14 residues. The CDR3 loop reads CAWRRDSFNYGYTF. CDR3 nucleotide sequence: TGTGCCTGGAGGAGGGACAGTTTTAACTATGGCTACACCTTC.

This rearrangement joins TRBV30 to TRBJ1-5; D uncertain. The length of the CDR3 is 13 residues. Germline V lookup: CDR1 GTSNPN, CDR2 SVGIG (reference sequence). Deletions cut 0 bases from V and 3 bases from J, with 6 bases between. The CDR3 spells CAWSVESNQPQHF. CDR3 sequence (DNA): TGTGCCTGGAGTGTGGAGTCCAATCAGCCCCAGCATTTT.

As to this clone: The same CDR3 arises from other DNA sequences in this sample as well. The chain links TRBV5-4 to TRBJ2-1; D gene ambiguous. Germline lookup yields CDR1 SGHNT and CDR2 YYREEE (reference sequence). Trimming removed 0 bases at V and 0 bases at J, with 7 bases between. The CDR3 runs 15 residues. The CDR3 region is CASSLAADSYNEQFF. The CDR3 nucleotides read TGTGCCAGCAGCTTGGCGGCTGACTCCTACAATGAGCAGTTCTTC.

This chain links TRBV11-2 with TRBJ2-2; the match to TRBD2 covers 10 bases. Per germline, CDR1 SGHAT and CDR2 FQNNGV. This CDR3 region has 14 residues. The V and J ends lost 6 bases and 6 bases, in that order; junction bases with no gene match: 4. CDR3 region: CASRLAGRAGELFF. The CDR3 bases are TGTGCCAGCAGACTAGCGGGAAGGGCCGGGGAGCTGTTTTTT.

Only a few counts were recorded for this clone. The V gene is TRBV5-3, the J gene TRBJ1-4; no definite D call. TRBV5-3 is marked as an open reading frame, function uncertain. Trimming removed 3 bases from V and 10 bases from J, with 7 bases in between. The length of the CDR3 is 11 residues. In DNA form, the CDR3 reads TGTGCCAGAAGCTGGGTCTTAAAACTGTTTTTT. This encodes CARSWVLKLFF.